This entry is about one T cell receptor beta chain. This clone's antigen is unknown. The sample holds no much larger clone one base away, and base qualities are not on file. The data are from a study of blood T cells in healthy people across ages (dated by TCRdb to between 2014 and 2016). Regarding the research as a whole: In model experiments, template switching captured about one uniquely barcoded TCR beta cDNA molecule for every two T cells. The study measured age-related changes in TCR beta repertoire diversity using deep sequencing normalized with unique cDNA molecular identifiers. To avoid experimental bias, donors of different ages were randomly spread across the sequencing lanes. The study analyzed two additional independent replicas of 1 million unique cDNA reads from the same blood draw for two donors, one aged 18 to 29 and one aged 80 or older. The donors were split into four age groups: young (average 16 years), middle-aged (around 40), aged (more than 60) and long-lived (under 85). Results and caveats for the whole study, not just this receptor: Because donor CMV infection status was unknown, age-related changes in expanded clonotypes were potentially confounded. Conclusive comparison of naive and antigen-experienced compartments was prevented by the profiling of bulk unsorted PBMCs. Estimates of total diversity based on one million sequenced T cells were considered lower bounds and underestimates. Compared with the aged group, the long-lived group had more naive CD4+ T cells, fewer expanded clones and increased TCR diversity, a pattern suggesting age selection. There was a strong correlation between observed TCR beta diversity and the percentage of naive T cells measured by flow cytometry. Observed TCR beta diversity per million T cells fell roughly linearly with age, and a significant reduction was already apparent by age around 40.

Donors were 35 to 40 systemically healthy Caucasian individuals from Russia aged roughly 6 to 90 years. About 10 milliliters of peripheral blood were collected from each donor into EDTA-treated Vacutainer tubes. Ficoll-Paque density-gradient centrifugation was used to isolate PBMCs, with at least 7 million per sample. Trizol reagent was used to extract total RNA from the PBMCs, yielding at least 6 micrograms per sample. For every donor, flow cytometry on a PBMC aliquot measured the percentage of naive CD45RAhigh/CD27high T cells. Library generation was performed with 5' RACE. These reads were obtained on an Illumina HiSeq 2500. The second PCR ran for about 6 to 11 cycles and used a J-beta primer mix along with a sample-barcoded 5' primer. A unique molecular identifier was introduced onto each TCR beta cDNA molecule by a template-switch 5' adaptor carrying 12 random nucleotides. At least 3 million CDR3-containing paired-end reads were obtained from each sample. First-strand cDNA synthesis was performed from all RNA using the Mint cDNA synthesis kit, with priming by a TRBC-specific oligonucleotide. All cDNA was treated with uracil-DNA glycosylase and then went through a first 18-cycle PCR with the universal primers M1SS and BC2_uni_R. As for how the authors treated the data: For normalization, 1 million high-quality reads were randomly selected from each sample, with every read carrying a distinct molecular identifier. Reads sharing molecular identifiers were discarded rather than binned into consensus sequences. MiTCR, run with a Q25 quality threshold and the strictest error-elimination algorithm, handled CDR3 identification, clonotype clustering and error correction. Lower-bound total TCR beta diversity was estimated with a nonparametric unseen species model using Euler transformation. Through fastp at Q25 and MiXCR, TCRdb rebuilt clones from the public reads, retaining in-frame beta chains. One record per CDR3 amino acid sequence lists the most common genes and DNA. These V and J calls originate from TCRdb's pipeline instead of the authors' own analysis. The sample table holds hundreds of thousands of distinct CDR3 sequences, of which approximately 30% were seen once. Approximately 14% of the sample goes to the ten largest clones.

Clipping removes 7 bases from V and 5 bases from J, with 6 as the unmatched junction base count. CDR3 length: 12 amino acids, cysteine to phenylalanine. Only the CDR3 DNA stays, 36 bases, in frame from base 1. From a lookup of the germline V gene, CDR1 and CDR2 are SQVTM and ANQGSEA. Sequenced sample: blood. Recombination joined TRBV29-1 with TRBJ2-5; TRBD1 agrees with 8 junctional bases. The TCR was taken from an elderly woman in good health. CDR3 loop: CSGGQVGETQYF. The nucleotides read TGCAGCGGGGGACAGGTCGGGGAGACCCAGTACTTC. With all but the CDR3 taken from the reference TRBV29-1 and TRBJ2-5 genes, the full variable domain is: SAVISQKPSRDICQRGTSLTIQCQVDSQVTMMFWYRQQPGQSLTLIATANQGSEATYESGFVIDKFPISRPNLTFSTLTVSNMSPEDSSIYLCSGGQVGETQYFGPGTRLLVL.